This T cell receptor (beta chain) was captured by sequencing in a study of blood T cells in healthy people across ages (dated by TCRdb to between 2015 and 2016). Regarding the research as a whole: In model experiments, template switching captured roughly one uniquely barcoded TCR beta cDNA molecule for every two T cells. To avoid experimental bias, donors of different ages were randomly spread across the sequencing lanes. Four age groups were formed from the donors: young (average 16 years), middle-aged (just under 40), aged (62) and long-lived (roughly 81). The study measured age-related changes in TCR beta repertoire diversity using deep sequencing normalized with unique cDNA molecular identifiers. Using the same blood draw, the study looked at two additional independent replicas of 1 million unique cDNA reads for two donors, one aged 18 to 30 and the other aged 80 or older. Results the study describes overall, beyond this receptor: The long-lived group showed more naive CD4+ T cells, fewer expanded clones and increased TCR diversity than the aged group, suggesting age selection. There was a strong correlation between observed TCR beta diversity and the percentage of naive T cells measured by flow cytometry. Estimates of total diversity based on one million sequenced T cells were regarded as lower bounds and as underestimates. Observed TCR beta diversity per million T cells fell roughly linearly with age, and a significant reduction was already apparent by age roughly 41. Since profiling was done on bulk unsorted PBMCs, naive and antigen-experienced compartments could not be conclusively compared. Donor CMV infection status was unknown, potentially confounding age-related changes in expanded clonotypes.

The approximately 39 donors, aged about 6 to 95 years, were systemically healthy Caucasian individuals from Russia. Each donor gave 9.5 to 10 milliliters of peripheral blood, drawn into EDTA-treated Vacutainer tubes. Ficoll-Paque density-gradient centrifugation was used to isolate PBMCs, with at least 7 million per sample. Total RNA was extracted from PBMCs with Trizol reagent, with at least 6 micrograms obtained per sample. For every donor, flow cytometry on a PBMC aliquot measured the percentage of naive CD45RAhigh/CD27high T cells. This clonotype was seen once. The specificity of this receptor is unknown. The record has no base qualities; no much larger clone is one base away. The library was produced with 5' RACE. TCRdb names Illumina HiSeq 2500 as the instrument used. A second PCR of about 7 to 12 cycles was run with a J-beta primer mix and a sample-barcoded 5' primer. A template-switch 5' adaptor carrying 12 random nucleotides introduced a unique molecular identifier onto each TCR beta cDNA molecule. Each sample yielded at least 3 million CDR3-containing paired-end reads. First-strand cDNA was synthesized from all RNA with the Mint cDNA synthesis kit, primed by a TRBC-specific oligonucleotide. After uracil-DNA glycosylase treatment, a first 18-cycle PCR used universal primers M1SS and BC2_uni_R on all cDNA. The authors processed their data as follows. Each sample was normalized by randomly selecting 1 million high-quality reads, each carrying a distinct molecular identifier. Reads with shared molecular identifiers were discarded instead of being binned into consensus sequences. MiTCR, with a Q25 quality threshold and the strictest error-elimination algorithm, was used for CDR3 identification, clonotype clustering and error correction. A nonparametric unseen species model with Euler transformation was used to estimate a lower bound on total TCR beta diversity. TCRdb redid the processing of the public reads, applying fastp at Q25 and MiXCR, and retained in-frame beta chains. Rows with one shared CDR3 protein collapse into an entry with the most common genes and DNA. These V and J calls rely on TCRdb rather than the paper's analysis. The sample table holds 800,000 or so distinct CDR3 sequences, of which around 62% were seen once. Jointly, the top ten make up about a quarter of the sample.

This clonotype was sampled from a man aged 30 to 39 in good health. The sample consisted of blood.

The base sequence is TGTGCCAGCAGTTCCGGGACACCGTTCAGCAATCAGCCCCAGCATTTT. Its protein product is CASSSGTPFSNQPQHF. In this chain, TRBV6-1 is recombined with TRBJ1-5; a tentative D match to TRBD1 spans 6 bases. The CDR3 starts with the cysteine, ends with the phenylalanine, and has 16 residues. Only the CDR3 DNA is retained, 48 bases long and in frame from the first base. Deletion took 5 bases off V and 1 base off J, with a span of 15 bases between the germline ends. The germline V gene provides CDR1 MNHNS and CDR2 SASEGT.